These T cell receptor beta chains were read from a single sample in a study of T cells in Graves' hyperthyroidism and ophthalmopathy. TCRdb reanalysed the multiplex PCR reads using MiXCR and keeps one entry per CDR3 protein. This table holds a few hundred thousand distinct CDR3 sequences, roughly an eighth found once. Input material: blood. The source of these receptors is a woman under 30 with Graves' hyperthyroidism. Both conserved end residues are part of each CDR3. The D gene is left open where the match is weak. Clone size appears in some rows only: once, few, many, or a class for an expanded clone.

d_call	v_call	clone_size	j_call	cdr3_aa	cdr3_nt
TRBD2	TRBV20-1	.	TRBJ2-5	CSAAGTRGETQYF	TGCAGTGCTGCCGGGACTAGAGGGGAGACCCAGTACTTC
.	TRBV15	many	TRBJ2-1	CATSRVGLDNEQFF	TGTGCCACCAGCAGAGTGGGCCTAGACAATGAGCAGTTCTTC
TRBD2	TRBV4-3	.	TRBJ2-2	CASSQATSGSNTGELFF	TGCGCCAGCAGCCAAGCAACTAGCGGTTCGAACACCGGGGAGCTGTTTTTT
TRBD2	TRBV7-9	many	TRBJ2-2	CASSTSERTGELFF	TGTGCCAGCAGTACTAGCGAAAGGACCGGGGAGCTGTTTTTT
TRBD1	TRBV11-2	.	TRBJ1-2	CASSLEGAVNHGYTF	TGTGCCAGCAGCTTGGAGGGGGCCGTGAACCATGGCTACACCTTC
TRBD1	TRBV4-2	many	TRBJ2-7	CASSQDPGQVSSYEQYF	TGTGCCAGCAGCCAAGATCCGGGACAGGTTAGCTCCTACGAGCAGTACTTC
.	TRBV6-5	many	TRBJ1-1	CASSYTTDTEAFF	TGTGCCAGCAGTTACACCACAGACACTGAAGCTTTCTTT
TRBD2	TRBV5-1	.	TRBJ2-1	CASSPSGIWEGGNEQFF	TGCGCCAGCAGCCCCTCGGGGATATGGGAGGGTGGCAATGAGCAGTTCTTC
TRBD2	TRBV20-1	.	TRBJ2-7	CGAILAGPEQYF	TGCGGTGCTATACTAGCGGGACCCGAGCAGTACTTC
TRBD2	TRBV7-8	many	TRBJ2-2	CASSLRIAGWNTGEPFF	TGTGCCAGCAGCTTACGAATAGCGGGATGGAACACCGGGGAGCCGTTTTTT
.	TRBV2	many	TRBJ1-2	CASSGLGKGYGYTF	TGTGCCAGCAGTGGGTTAGGGAAAGGTTATGGCTACACCTTC
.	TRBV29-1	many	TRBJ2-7	CSVSPLRVGEQYF	TGCAGCGTCTCCCCCCTTCGGGTGGGCGAGCAGTACTTC
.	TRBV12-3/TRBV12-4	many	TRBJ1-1	CASSSPNWGSEAFF	TGTGCCAGCAGTTCTCCAAATTGGGGTTCCGAAGCTTTCTTT
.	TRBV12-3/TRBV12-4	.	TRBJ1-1	CASSFPVSTEAFF	TGTGCCAGCAGTTTCCCCGTATCCACTGAAGCTTTCTTT
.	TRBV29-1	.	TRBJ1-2	CSVVLALPYGYTF	TGCAGCGTTGTTCTGGCACTACCTTATGGCTACACCTTC
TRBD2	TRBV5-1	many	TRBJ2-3	CASSLGTSAADTQYF	TGCGCCAGCAGCTTGGGGACTAGCGCGGCAGATACGCAGTATTTT
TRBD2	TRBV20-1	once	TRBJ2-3	CSASIAGGPRGDTQYF	TGCAGTGCTAGTATAGCGGGAGGCCCCAGAGGTGATACGCAGTATTTT
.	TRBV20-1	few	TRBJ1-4	CSASPNEKLFF	TGCAGTGCTAGTCCGAACGAAAAACTGTTTTTT
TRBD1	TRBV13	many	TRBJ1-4	CASSGSHDTGGEKLFF	TGTGCCAGCAGCGGCTCGCATGATACAGGGGGAGAAAAACTGTTTTTT
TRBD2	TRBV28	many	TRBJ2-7	CASSLVAGAYEQYF	TGTGCCAGCAGTTTAGTAGCGGGGGCCTACGAGCAGTACTTC
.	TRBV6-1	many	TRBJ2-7	CASSQATDRGYEQYF	TGTGCCAGCAGTCAAGCGACAGATCGGGGGTACGAGCAGTACTTC
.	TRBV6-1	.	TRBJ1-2	CASSSQGQGYTF	TGTGCCAGCAGTTCCCAGGGCCAGGGCTACACCTTC
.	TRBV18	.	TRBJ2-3	CASSPNGWTVSTDTQYF	TGTGCCAGCTCACCGAATGGCTGGACGGTTAGCACAGATACGCAGTATTTT
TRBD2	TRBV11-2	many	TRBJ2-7	CASSSLLAGGPHEQYF	TGTGCCAGCAGCTCGTTACTAGCGGGAGGGCCCCACGAGCAGTACTTC
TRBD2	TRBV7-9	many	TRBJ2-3	CASSSFPGTSGSMWADTQYF	TGTGCCAGCAGCAGCTTCCCAGGGACTAGCGGGAGTATGTGGGCAGATACGCAGTATTTT
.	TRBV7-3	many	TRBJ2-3	CASSLLPGSTDTQYF	TGTGCCAGCAGCTTATTACCGGGGAGCACAGATACGCAGTATTTT
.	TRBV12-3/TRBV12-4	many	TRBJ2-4	CASSFIHAKNIQYF	TGTGCCAGCAGTTTTATCCATGCCAAAAACATTCAGTACTTC
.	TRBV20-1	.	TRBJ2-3	CSAREQSTDTQYF	TGCAGTGCTAGAGAGCAGAGCACAGATACGCAGTATTTT
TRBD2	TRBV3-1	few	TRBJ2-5	CASSQASGGGVHYQYF	TGTGCCAGCAGCCAAGCTAGCGGCGGGGGAGTCCATTACCAGTACTTC
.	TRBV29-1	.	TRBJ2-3	CSVDSVADTDTQYF	TGCAGCGTTGATTCCGTGGCAGATACAGATACGCAGTATTTT
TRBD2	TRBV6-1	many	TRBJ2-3	CASSEGLAADTQYF	TGTGCCAGCAGTGAAGGACTAGCCGCAGATACGCAGTATTTT
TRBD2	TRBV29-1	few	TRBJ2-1	CSVQAGGEQFF	TGCAGCGTCCAGGCGGGAGGAGAGCAGTTCTTC
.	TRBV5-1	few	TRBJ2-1	CASSLGDPSYNEQFF	TGCGCCAGCAGCTTGGGGGACCCCTCGTACAATGAGCAGTTCTTC
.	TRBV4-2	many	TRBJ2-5	CASSQEWSGRVETQYF	TGTGCCAGCAGCCAAGAGTGGAGCGGGCGGGTGGAGACCCAGTACTTC
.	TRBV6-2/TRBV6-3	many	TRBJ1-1	CASSYRVQSTEAFF	TGTGCCAGCAGTTACAGGGTCCAGAGCACTGAAGCTTTCTTT
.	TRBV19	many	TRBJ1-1	CASSIQELNTEAFF	TGTGCCAGTAGTATACAGGAACTGAACACTGAAGCTTTCTTT
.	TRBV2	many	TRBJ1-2	CASGVLWRADDTNYGYTF	TGTGCCAGCGGAGTACTATGGCGGGCAGATGACACTAACTATGGCTACACCTTC
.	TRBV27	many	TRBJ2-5	CASSLYRGGAQETQYF	TGTGCCAGCAGTTTATATCGAGGGGGTGCTCAAGAGACCCAGTACTTC
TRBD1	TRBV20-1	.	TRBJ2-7	CSATDRGRHEQYF	TGCAGTGCTACAGACAGGGGGCGGCACGAGCAGTACTTC
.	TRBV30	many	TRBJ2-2	CAWSVGDTGELFF	TGTGCCTGGAGTGTAGGGGACACCGGGGAGCTGTTTTTT
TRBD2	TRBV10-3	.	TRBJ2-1	CTISESTSGVYNEQFF	TGTACCATCAGTGAGTCGACTAGCGGGGTATACAATGAGCAGTTCTTC
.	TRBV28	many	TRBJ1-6	CASSNPSPLHF	TGTGCCAGCAGTAATCCTTCACCCCTCCACTTT
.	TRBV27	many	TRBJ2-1	CASTDSNYNEQFF	TGTGCCAGCACGGACAGTAACTACAATGAGCAGTTCTTC
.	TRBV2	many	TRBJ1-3	CASSVTRPGSGNTIYF	TGTGCCAGCAGTGTAACTCGGCCGGGGTCTGGAAACACCATATATTTT
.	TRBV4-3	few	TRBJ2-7	CASSQDSAGGYEQYF	TGCGCCAGCAGCCAAGATTCGGCCGGGGGCTACGAGCAGTACTTC
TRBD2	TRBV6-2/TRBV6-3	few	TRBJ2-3	CASSFPRLAGGNAQYF	TGTGCCAGCAGTTTCCCCCGACTAGCGGGGGGGAACGCGCAGTATTTT
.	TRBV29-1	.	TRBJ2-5	CGAEKQGWKETQYF	TGCGGAGCCGAAAAACAGGGATGGAAAGAGACCCAGTACTTC
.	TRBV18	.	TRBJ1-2	CASSPGVANYGYTF	TGTGCCAGCTCACCGGGAGTCGCTAACTATGGCTACACCTTC
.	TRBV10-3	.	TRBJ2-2	CAITTGQLGNTGELFF	TGTGCCATCACCACCGGACAGTTAGGTAACACCGGGGAGCTGTTTTTT
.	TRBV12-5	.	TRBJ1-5	CASGLGGSNQPQHF	TGTGCTAGTGGTTTGGGGGGGTCGAATCAGCCCCAGCATTTT
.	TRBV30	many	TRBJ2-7	CAWSVMVGDPYEQYF	TGTGCCTGGAGTGTAATGGTCGGGGACCCCTACGAGCAGTACTTC
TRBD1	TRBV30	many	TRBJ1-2	CAWNRDRSGYTF	TGTGCCTGGAACCGGGACAGGAGTGGCTACACCTTC
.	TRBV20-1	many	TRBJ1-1	CSARPGQMNTEAFF	TGCAGTGCTAGACCCGGCCAGATGAACACTGAAGCTTTCTTT
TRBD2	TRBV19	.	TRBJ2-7	CASSITAGVYNEQYF	TGTGCCAGTAGTATTACAGCGGGGGTCTACAATGAGCAGTACTTC
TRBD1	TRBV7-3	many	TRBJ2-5	CASSLAGGRTQYF	TGTGCCAGCAGCTTAGCAGGGGGTCGGACCCAGTACTTC
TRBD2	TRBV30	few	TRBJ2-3	CAWSGLAVSSTDTQYF	TGTGCCTGGAGTGGACTAGCGGTATCTAGCACAGATACGCAGTATTTT
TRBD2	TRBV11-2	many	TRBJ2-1	CASSLALAGGYNEQFF	TGTGCCAGCAGCTTAGCACTAGCGGGAGGCTACAATGAGCAGTTCTTC
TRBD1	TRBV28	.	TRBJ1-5	CASGLQGTRARNQPQHF	TGTGCCAGCGGTTTACAGGGGACAAGGGCCCGCAATCAGCCCCAGCATTTT
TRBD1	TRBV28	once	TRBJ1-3	CASRGQAGSGNTIYF	TGTGCCAGCAGAGGACAGGCGGGCTCTGGAAACACCATATATTTT
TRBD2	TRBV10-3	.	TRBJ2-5	CATHWGGTSGTQETQYF	TGTGCCACCCATTGGGGGGGGACTAGCGGAACTCAAGAGACCCAGTACTTC